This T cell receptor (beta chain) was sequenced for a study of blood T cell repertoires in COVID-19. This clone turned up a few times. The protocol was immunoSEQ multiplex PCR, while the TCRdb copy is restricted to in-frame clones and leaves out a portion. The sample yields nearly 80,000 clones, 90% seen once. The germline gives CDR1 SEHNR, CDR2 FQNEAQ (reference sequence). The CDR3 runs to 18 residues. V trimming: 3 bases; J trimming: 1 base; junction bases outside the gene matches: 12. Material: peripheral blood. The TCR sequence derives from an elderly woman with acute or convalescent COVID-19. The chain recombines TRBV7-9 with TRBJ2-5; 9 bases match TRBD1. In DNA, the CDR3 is TGTGCCAGCAGCTTTAGAGACAGGGGGGATCATAGCCAAGAGACCCAGTACTTC. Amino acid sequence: CASSFRDRGDHSQETQYF.